This TCR beta chain was documented in a study of T cells in Graves' hyperthyroidism and ophthalmopathy. Whole-study results and caveats: Model-based prediction identified ophthalmopathy a median around 6.5 months prior to its onset.

Comments on this clonotype: Its antigen is as yet unknown.

CDR3 length: 14 amino acids. Germline trimming cut 4 bases from V and 4 bases from J; bases unmatched to any gene: 6. The V gene's germline CDR1 is SGHRS and CDR2 YFSETQ. Uncontrolled infection, other autoimmune disease, pregnancy and lactation each barred patients from inclusion. RNA transcripts were the template for amplifying TCR beta CDR3 regions. A set of HTBI primers served as the primers for a first-round RT-PCR of the TCR CDR3. TCRdb redid the calling of the multiplex PCR reads with MiXCR, one entry per CDR3 protein. Counted here are roughly 660,000 distinct CDR3 sequences, around 15% occurring once; the ten biggest clones make up 15% to 19%.

The receptor comes from a man aged 45-60 years with Graves' hyperthyroidism. Sequenced input: blood. The gene calls are TRBV5-1 and TRBJ2-5; the match to TRBD1 covers 8 bases. Here the CDR3 reads CASSATGVGETQYF. In DNA form, the CDR3 reads TGCGCCAGCAGCGCGACAGGGGTGGGAGAGACCCAGTACTTC.